Given below is one T cell receptor beta chain in context. These data come from a study of blood T cells in healthy people across ages. This CDR3 comprises 14 residues. Germline V CDR1 and CDR2: SEHNR, FQNEAQ (reference sequence). The trim removed 5 bases at V and 6 bases at J, leaving 5 bases unmatched. Together with a sample-barcoded 5' primer, a J-beta primer mix was included in a second PCR lasting roughly 6 to 12 cycles. Each CDR3 protein is one row after TCRdb ran MiXCR on the 5' RACE reads. The sample consists of about 680,000 distinct CDR3 sequences, about 52% of them appearing once. This clonotype was sampled from a woman aged 55 to 70 in good health. The chain is built from TRBV7-9 and TRBJ2-7, with 12 bases aligning to TRBD1. Source material: blood. CDR3 coding DNA: TGTGCCAGCAGCACGGGACAGGGGGCTGTCGAGCAGTACTTC. Its protein product is CASSTGQGAVEQYF. Full variable domain (missing parts from reference TRBV7-9 and TRBJ2-7): DTGVSQNPRHKITKRGQNVTFRCDPISEHNRLYWYRQTLGQGPEFLTYFQNEAQLEKSRLLSDRFSAERPKGSFSTLEIQRTEQGDSAMYLCASSTGQGAVEQYFGPGTRLTVT.